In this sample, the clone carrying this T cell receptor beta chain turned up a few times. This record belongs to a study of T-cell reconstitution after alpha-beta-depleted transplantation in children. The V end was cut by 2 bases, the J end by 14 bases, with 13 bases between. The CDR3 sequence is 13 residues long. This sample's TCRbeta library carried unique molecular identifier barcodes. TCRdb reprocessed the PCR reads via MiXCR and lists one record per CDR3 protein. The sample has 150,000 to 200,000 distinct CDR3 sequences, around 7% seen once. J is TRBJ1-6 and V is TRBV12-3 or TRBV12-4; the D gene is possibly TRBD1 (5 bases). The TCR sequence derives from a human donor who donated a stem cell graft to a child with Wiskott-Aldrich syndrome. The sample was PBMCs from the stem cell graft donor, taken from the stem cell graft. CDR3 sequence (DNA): TGTGCCAGCAGTTTACGGGGCGGAGTATCCCTCCACTTT. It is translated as CASSLRGGVSLHF.